A selection of T cell receptor beta chains follows, all from one sample in a study of blood T cell repertoires in COVID-19. Sequenced by immunoSEQ multiplex PCR; TCRdb stores in-frame clones only, minus some. Of roughly 410,000 clones listed, 80% to 90% are singletons. The sequenced sample was peripheral blood. These receptors all stem from a woman in her fifties or sixties with COVID-19, enrolled during active disease. The CDR3 runs from the conserved cysteine through the conserved F or W. The D gene is left open where the match is weak. Clone size, where shown, is once, few, many, or a class for clones that have expanded.

clone size: .; CDR3 length: 18; J gene: TRBJ2-3; V gene: TRBV7-2; D gene: TRBD2; CDR3 protein: CASSLAVTSGGLTDTQYF; CDR3 DNA: TGTGCCAGCAGCTTAGCGGTCACTAGCGGGGGTCTCACAGATACGCAGTATTTT
clone size: .; CDR3 length: 13; J gene: TRBJ2-7; V gene: TRBV29-1; D gene: TRBD2; CDR3 protein: CSGGGRQAFEQYF; CDR3 DNA: TGCAGCGGCGGGGGTAGGCAGGCCTTCGAGCAGTACTTC
clone size: .; CDR3 length: 16; J gene: TRBJ2-7; V gene: TRBV9; D gene: TRBD1; CDR3 protein: CASSGPMDRSSYEQYF; CDR3 DNA: TGTGCCAGCAGCGGGCCCATGGACAGGTCATCCTACGAGCAGTACTTC
clone size: .; CDR3 length: 14; J gene: TRBJ1-5; V gene: TRBV28; D gene: TRBD1; CDR3 protein: CATHRTGSNQPQHF; CDR3 DNA: TGTGCCACCCATCGGACAGGGAGCAATCAGCCCCAGCATTTT
clone size: .; CDR3 length: 15; J gene: TRBJ2-1; V gene: TRBV7-3; D gene: TRBD1; CDR3 protein: CASSFPGQSYNEQFF; CDR3 DNA: TGTGCCAGCAGCTTTCCGGGACAGTCTTACAATGAGCAGTTCTTC
clone size: .; CDR3 length: 15; J gene: TRBJ2-5; V gene: TRBV7-9; D gene: .; CDR3 protein: CASSPVASLRETQYF; CDR3 DNA: TGTGCCAGCAGCCCCGTGGCTAGCTTGAGGGAGACCCAGTACTTC
clone size: .; CDR3 length: 15; J gene: TRBJ1-2; V gene: TRBV19; D gene: TRBD1; CDR3 protein: CASSDPGTGNYGYTF; CDR3 DNA: TGTGCCAGTAGTGACCCCGGGACAGGGAATTATGGCTACACCTTC
clone size: .; CDR3 length: 14; J gene: TRBJ2-5; V gene: TRBV7-3; D gene: TRBD1; CDR3 protein: CASSSTGGSETQYF; CDR3 DNA: TGTGCCAGCAGCTCGACAGGGGGGAGTGAGACCCAGTACTTC
clone size: few; CDR3 length: 18; J gene: TRBJ1-3; V gene: TRBV6-1; D gene: .; CDR3 protein: CASSERGPTSFSGNTIYF; CDR3 DNA: TGTGCCAGCAGTGAAAGGGGCCCAACATCCTTCTCTGGAAACACCATATATTTT
clone size: .; CDR3 length: 15; J gene: TRBJ1-5; V gene: TRBV18; D gene: .; CDR3 protein: CASSDKADGDQPQHF; CDR3 DNA: TGTGCCAGCTCAGATAAGGCAGACGGAGATCAGCCCCAGCATTTT
clone size: .; CDR3 length: 16; J gene: TRBJ2-3; V gene: TRBV25-1; D gene: .; CDR3 protein: CASSSSSAMTTDTQYF; CDR3 DNA: TGTGCCAGCAGTTCCTCTAGCGCGATGACTACAGATACGCAGTATTTT
clone size: .; CDR3 length: 14; J gene: TRBJ2-2; V gene: TRBV6-5; D gene: .; CDR3 protein: CASLGPGATGELFF; CDR3 DNA: TGTGCCAGCTTGGGGCCGGGCGCCACCGGGGAGCTGTTTTTT
clone size: once; CDR3 length: 14; J gene: TRBJ2-5; V gene: TRBV6-5; D gene: .; CDR3 protein: CASSRGGSQETQYF; CDR3 DNA: TGTGCCAGCAGTCGCGGTGGGTCCCAAGAGACCCAGTACTTC
clone size: .; CDR3 length: 16; J gene: TRBJ1-2; V gene: TRBV6-6; D gene: .; CDR3 protein: CASSYHGTFVGWGYTF; CDR3 DNA: TGTGCCAGCAGTTACCACGGGACTTTTGTAGGGTGGGGCTACACCTTC
clone size: .; CDR3 length: 15; J gene: TRBJ2-7; V gene: TRBV27; D gene: .; CDR3 protein: CASSPLGEGTYEQYF; CDR3 DNA: TGTGCCAGCAGTCCACTGGGTGAGGGCACCTACGAGCAGTACTTC
clone size: .; CDR3 length: 12; J gene: TRBJ1-5; V gene: TRBV6-5; D gene: .; CDR3 protein: CAAGRKGQPQHF; CDR3 DNA: TGTGCCGCCGGCCGAAAGGGGCAGCCCCAGCATTTT
clone size: .; CDR3 length: 17; J gene: TRBJ1-6; V gene: TRBV18; D gene: .; CDR3 protein: CASSATGGLSYNSPLHF; CDR3 DNA: TGTGCCAGCTCAGCGACAGGAGGACTCTCCTATAATTCACCCCTCCACTTT
clone size: .; CDR3 length: 12; J gene: TRBJ1-2; V gene: TRBV7-9; D gene: .; CDR3 protein: CASSPGGNGYTF; CDR3 DNA: TGTGCCAGCAGCCCAGGAGGGAATGGCTACACCTTC
clone size: .; CDR3 length: 12; J gene: TRBJ1-2; V gene: TRBV12-3/TRBV12-4; D gene: .; CDR3 protein: CASRPSGGGYTF; CDR3 DNA: TGTGCCAGCAGACCCAGCGGTGGCGGCTACACCTTC
clone size: .; CDR3 length: 14; J gene: TRBJ2-2; V gene: TRBV19; D gene: .; CDR3 protein: CASSIAAFGGELFF; CDR3 DNA: TGTGCCAGTAGTATCGCGGCTTTCGGCGGGGAGCTGTTTTTT
clone size: .; CDR3 length: 14; J gene: TRBJ2-1; V gene: TRBV5-1; D gene: TRBD2; CDR3 protein: CASSLLASGNEQFF; CDR3 DNA: TGCGCCAGCAGCTTGTTGGCTAGCGGGAATGAGCAGTTCTTC
clone size: .; CDR3 length: 12; J gene: TRBJ2-1; V gene: TRBV5-1; D gene: TRBD1; CDR3 protein: CASSWDRGEQFF; CDR3 DNA: TGCGCCAGCAGCTGGGACAGGGGTGAGCAGTTCTTC
clone size: .; CDR3 length: 15; J gene: TRBJ2-2; V gene: TRBV11-2; D gene: TRBD1; CDR3 protein: CASSRGTVNTGELFF; CDR3 DNA: TGTGCCAGCAGCCGAGGGACAGTGAACACCGGGGAGCTGTTTTTT